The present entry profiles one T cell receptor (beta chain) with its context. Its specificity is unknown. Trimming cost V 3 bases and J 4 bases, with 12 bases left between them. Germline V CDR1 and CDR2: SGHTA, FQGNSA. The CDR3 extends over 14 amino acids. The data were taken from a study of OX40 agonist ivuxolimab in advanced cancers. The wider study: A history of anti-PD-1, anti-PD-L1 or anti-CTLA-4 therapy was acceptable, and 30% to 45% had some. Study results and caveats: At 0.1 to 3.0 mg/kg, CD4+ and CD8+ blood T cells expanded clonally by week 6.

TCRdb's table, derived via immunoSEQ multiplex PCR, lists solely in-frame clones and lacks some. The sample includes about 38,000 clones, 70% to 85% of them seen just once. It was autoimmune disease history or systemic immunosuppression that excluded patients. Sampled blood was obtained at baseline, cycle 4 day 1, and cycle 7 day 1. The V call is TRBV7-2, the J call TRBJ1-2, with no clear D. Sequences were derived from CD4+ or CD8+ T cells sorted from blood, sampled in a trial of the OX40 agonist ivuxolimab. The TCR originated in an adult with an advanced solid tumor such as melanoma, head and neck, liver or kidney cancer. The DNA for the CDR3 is TGTGCCAGCAGCTTTTTGTCAGGAGGCTATGGCTACACCTTC. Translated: CASSFLSGGYGYTF.